This TCR beta chain comes out of a study of cytomegalovirus exposure and HLA in healthy donors. About the study: Out of about 180 million T cells, an earlier analysis found around 120 million unique TCR beta sequences in total. Study results and caveats: An analysis that was carried out later associated 16,000 or so TCR beta sequences with HLA alleles at 0.05 false discovery rate.

Vbeta (60) and Jbeta (13) primers were used in the PCR. Clones were read by immunoSEQ multiplex PCR, and TCRdb kept only the in-frame ones, dropping some. The repertoire holds approximately 190,000 clones, with about four fifths as singletons. The CDR3 is 16 amino acids. V shed 8 bases and J 3 bases; nucleotides not matched to a gene: 11. As for this clone: The antigen remains unidentified.

V and J are TRBV23-1 and TRBJ1-3, with 9 nucleotides matching TRBD1. TRBV23-1 is an open reading frame, and its role is uncertain. The specimen sequenced was PBMCs. The clonotype was recovered from a boy aged 10-17 years in good health and CMV-seronegative. The DNA of the CDR3 is TGCGCCAGCGGTTCAAAACAGGGGGCTTTTGGAAACACCATATATTTT. Encoded protein: CASGSKQGAFGNTIYF.